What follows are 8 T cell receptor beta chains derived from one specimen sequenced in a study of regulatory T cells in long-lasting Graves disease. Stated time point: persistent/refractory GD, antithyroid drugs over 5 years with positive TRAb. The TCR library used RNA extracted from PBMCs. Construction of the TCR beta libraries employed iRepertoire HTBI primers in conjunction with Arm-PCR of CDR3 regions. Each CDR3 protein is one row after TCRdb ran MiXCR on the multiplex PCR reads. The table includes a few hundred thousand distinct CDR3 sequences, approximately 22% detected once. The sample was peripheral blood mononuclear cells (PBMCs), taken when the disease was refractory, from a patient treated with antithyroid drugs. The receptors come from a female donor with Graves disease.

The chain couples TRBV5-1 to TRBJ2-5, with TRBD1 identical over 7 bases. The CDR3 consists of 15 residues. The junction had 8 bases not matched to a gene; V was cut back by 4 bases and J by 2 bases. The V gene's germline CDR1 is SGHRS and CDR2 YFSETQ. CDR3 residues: CASSHIRDRQETQYF. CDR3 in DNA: TGCGCCAGCAGCCACATCCGGGACAGACAAGAGACCCAGTACTTC.

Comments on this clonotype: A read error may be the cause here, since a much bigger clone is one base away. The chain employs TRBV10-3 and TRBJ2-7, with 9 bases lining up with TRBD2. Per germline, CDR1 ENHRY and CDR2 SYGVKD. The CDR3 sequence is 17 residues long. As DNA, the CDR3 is TGTGCCATCAGTGAGTCTGGGATAAGCGGGAGGCGCTACGAGCGGTACTTC. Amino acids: CAISESGISGRRYERYF.

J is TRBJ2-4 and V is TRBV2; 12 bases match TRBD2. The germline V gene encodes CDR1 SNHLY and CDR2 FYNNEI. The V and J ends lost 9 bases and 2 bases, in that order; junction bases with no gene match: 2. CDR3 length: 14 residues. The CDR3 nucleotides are TGTGCCAGTGGACTAGCGGGAACCAAAAACATTCAGTACTTC. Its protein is CASGLAGTKNIQYF.

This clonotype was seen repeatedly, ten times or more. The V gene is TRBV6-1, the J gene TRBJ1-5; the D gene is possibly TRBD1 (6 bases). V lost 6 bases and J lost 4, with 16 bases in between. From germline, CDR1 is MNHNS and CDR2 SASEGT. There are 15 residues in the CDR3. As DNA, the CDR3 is TGTGCCAGCAGCGTTGAACAGGGCCTTAATCAGCCCCAGCATTTT. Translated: CASSVEQGLNQPQHF.

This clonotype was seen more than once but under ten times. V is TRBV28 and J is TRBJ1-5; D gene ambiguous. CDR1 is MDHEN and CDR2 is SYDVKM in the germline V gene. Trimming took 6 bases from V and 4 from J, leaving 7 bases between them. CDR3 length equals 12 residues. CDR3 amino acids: CASRELNQPQHF. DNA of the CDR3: TGTGCCAGCAGAGAGCTGAATCAGCCCCAGCATTTT.

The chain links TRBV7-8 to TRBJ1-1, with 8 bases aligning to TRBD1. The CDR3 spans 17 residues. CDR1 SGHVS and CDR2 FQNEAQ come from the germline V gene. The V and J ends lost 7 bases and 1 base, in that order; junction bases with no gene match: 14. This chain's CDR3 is CASNPTGERIWNTEAFF. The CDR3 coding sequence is TGTGCCAGCAACCCGACAGGGGAGAGGATCTGGAACACTGAAGCTTTCTTT.

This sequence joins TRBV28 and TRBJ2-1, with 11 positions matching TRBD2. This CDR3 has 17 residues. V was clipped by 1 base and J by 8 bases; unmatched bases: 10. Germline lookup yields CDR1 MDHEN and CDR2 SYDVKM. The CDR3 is CASSLSHSGRAIYEQFF. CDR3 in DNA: TGTGCCAGCAGTTTATCCCATAGCGGGAGGGCGATCTATGAGCAGTTCTTC. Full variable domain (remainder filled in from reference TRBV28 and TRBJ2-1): DVKVTQSSRYLVKRTGEKVFLECVQDMDHENMFWYRQDPGLGLRLIYFSYDVKMKEKGDIPEGYSVSREKKERFSLILESASTNQTSMYLCASSLSHSGRAIYEQFFGPGTRLTVL.

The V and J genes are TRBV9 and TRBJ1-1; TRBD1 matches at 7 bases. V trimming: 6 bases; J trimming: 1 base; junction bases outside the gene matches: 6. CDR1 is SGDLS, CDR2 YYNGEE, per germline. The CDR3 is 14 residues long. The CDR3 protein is CASTRDSKNTEAFF. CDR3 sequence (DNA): TGTGCCAGCACCCGGGACAGCAAGAACACTGAAGCTTTCTTT.